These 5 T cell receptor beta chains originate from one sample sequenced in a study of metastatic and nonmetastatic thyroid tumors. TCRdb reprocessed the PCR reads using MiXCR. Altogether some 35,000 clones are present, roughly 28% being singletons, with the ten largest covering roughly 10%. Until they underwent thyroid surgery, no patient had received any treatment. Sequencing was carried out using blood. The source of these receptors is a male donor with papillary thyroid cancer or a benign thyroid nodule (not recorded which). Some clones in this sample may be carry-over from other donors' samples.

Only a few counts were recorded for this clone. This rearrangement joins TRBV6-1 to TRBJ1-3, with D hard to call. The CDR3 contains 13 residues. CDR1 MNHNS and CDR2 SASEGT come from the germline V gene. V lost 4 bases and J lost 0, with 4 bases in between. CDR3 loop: CASSGHSGNTIYF. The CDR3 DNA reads TGTGCCAGCAGTGGACACTCTGGAAACACCATATATTTT.

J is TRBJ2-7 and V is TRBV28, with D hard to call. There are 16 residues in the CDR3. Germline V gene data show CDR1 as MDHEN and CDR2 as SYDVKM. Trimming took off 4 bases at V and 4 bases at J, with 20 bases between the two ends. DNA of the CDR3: TGTGCCAGCAGTTCCACCCAGACCTTGACTGGATACGAGCAGTACTTC. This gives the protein CASSSTQTLTGYEQYF.

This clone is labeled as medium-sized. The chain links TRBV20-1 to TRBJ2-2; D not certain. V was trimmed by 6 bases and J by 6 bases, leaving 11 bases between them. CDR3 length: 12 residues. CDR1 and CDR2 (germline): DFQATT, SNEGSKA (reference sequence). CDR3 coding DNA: TGCAGTGCCGGCCCATTACCCGGGGAGCTGTTTTTT. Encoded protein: CSAGPLPGELFF.

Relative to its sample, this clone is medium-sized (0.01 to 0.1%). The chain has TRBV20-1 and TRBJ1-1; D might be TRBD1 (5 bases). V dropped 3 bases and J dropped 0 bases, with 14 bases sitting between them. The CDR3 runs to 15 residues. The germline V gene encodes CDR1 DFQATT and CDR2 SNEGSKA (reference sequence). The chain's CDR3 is CSASQGGEMNTEAFF. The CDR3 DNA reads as TGCAGTGCTAGTCAGGGAGGCGAGATGAACACTGAAGCTTTCTTT.

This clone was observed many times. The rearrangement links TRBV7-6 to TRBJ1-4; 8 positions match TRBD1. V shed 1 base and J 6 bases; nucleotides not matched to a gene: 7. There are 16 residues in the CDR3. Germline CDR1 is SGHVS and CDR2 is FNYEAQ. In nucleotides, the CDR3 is TGTGCCAGCAGCTTAGTCCCAGGGGGCGGGGATGAAAAACTGTTTTTT. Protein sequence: CASSLVPGGGDEKLFF.